These 23 T cell receptor beta chains share one sample of origin, sequenced in a study of cytomegalovirus exposure and HLA in healthy donors. The repertoire was sequenced with immunoSEQ multiplex PCR; TCRdb's copy has only in-frame clones and lacks some. The sample yields roughly 300,000 clones, roughly 90% seen once. Sequencing used PBMCs. These receptors all stem from a woman aged 25 to 39 in good health and CMV-seropositive.

This rearrangement joins TRBV30 to TRBJ1-1; the D is unclear. The CDR3 totals 10 residues. The V gene's germline CDR1 is GTSNPN and CDR2 SVGIG (reference sequence). With 5 bases removed from V and 6 bases from J, the gap between germline ends came to 7 bases. The CDR3 bases are TGTGCCTGGGGAAGGGCTGAAGCTTTCTTT. This sequence encodes CAWGRAEAFF.

J is TRBJ2-5 and V is TRBV19, with D perhaps matching TRBD2 (5 bases). V shed 3 bases and J shed 5 bases, with 10 bases lying between them. The CDR3 has 13 amino acids. Germline values: CDR1 LNHDA, CDR2 SQIVND (reference sequence). The CDR3 is CASSIGERETQYF. The CDR3 nucleotides read TGTGCCAGTAGTATCGGGGAAAGGGAGACCCAGTACTTC. Combining the CDR3 with reference TRBV19 and TRBJ2-5 gives the whole variable domain DGGITQSPKYLFRKEGQNVTLSCEQNLNHDAMYWYRQDPGQGLRLIYYSQIVNDFQKGDIAEGYSVSREKKESFPLTVTSAQKNPTAFYLCASSIGERETQYFGPGTRLLVL.

The rearrangement uses TRBV9 and TRBJ2-7; no firm D call. Per the germline V gene, CDR1 is SGDLS and CDR2 is YYNGEE. The CDR3 loop spans 11 amino acids. Trimming stripped 4 bases from V and 6 bases from J, with 8 bases between. CDR3 coding DNA: TGTGCCAGCAGCTCTGGAGCCGAGCAGTACTTC. Amino acids: CASSSGAEQYF.

The gene calls are TRBV25-1 and TRBJ2-2; 8 bases match TRBD2. V dropped 7 bases and J dropped 2; count of bases not matched to a gene: 15. This CDR3 is 18 amino acids long. Germline CDR1 is MGHDK and CDR2 is SYGVNS. The CDR3 protein is CASTSGGRGGPNTGELFF. The CDR3 region has the DNA TGTGCCAGCACCTCTGGGGGTCGGGGGGGCCCCAACACCGGGGAGCTGTTTTTT. The entire variable domain, with the rest obtained from reference TRBV25-1 and TRBJ2-2, is as follows: EADIYQTPRYLVIGTGKKITLECSQTMGHDKMYWYQQDPGMELHLIHYSYGVNSTEKGDLSSESTVSRIRTEHFPLTLESARPSHTSQYLCASTSGGRGGPNTGELFFGEGSRLTVL.

This chain links TRBV25-1 with TRBJ2-3; tentative D call: TRBD2 (6 bases). The V gene lost 2 bases and the J gene lost 0 bases, with 12 bases spanning the gap. The CDR3 runs to 16 residues. In germline, CDR1 is MGHDK, CDR2 SYGVNS. CDR3 region: CASSEVLAYSTDTQYF. As DNA, the CDR3 is TGTGCCAGCAGTGAAGTACTAGCCTATAGCACAGATACGCAGTATTTT.

This chain uses TRBV30 with TRBJ2-5; D gene unclear. V lost 2 bases and J 5 bases, leaving 15 bases between the germline ends. The length of the CDR3 is 14 residues. Germline values: CDR1 GTSNPN, CDR2 SVGIG (reference sequence). The CDR3 nucleotides are TGTGCCTGGAGTCCCGACCTTGTAGTGGAGACCCAGTACTTC. Translation: CAWSPDLVVETQYF.

The V call is TRBV5-1, the J call TRBJ2-5; D possibly matches TRBD1 or TRBD2 (6 bases each). Trimming removed 4 bases at V and 2 bases at J, with 12 bases between. The CDR3 has 14 residues. Germline CDR1 and CDR2: SGHRS and YFSETQ. This CDR3 reads CASSPGGPQETQYF. CDR3 in DNA: TGCGCCAGCAGCCCTGGGGGGCCTCAAGAGACCCAGTACTTC.

This chain joins TRBV7-3 and TRBJ2-1; 10 bases fit TRBD2. V was clipped by 4 bases and J by 7 bases; unmatched bases: 7. Per the germline V gene, CDR1 is SGHTA and CDR2 is FQGTGA. The CDR3 is made up of 15 amino acids. The CDR3 DNA sequence: TGTGCCAGCAGCTACAGCGGGAGGGCTTGGAATGAGCAGTTCTTC. Its translation is CASSYSGRAWNEQFF.

CDR3 DNA: TGTGCCAGCAGTTTGACGGGAGGGCCACTTACCGGGGAGCTGTTTTTT. This encodes CASSLTGGPLTGELFF. The chain carries TRBV27 and TRBJ2-2, with 8 bases identical to TRBD2. CDR1 is MNHEY, CDR2 SMNVEV, per germline (reference sequence). With 3 bases clipped from V and 5 bases from J, the junction kept 8 bases outside the gene matches. This CDR3 has 16 amino acids.

The rearrangement links TRBV10-3 to TRBJ2-1; the match to TRBD2 covers 13 bases. The CDR3 runs to 15 residues. CDR1 ENHRY and CDR2 SYGVKD come from the germline V gene. The junction had 4 bases not matched to a gene; V was cut back by 5 bases and J by 6 bases. This CDR3 reads CAISSGTSGTNEQFF. The CDR3 DNA reads as TGTGCCATCAGTTCCGGGACTAGCGGGACCAATGAGCAGTTCTTC.

A word on this clone: The same CDR3 also results from other DNA sequences found in this sample. The chain couples TRBV19 to TRBJ2-7; 8 bases are a match to TRBD2. CDR3 size: 15 residues. Germline CDR1 LNHDA, CDR2 SQIVND (reference sequence). V was pared by 2 bases and J by 2 bases, with 5 bases of the junction left unmatched. CDR3 in amino acids: CASSISSGGPYEQYF. The CDR3 DNA reads TGTGCCAGTAGTATATCAAGCGGGGGCCCCTACGAGCAGTACTTC.

CDR3 amino acids: CASSQNVADYNEQFF. DNA of the CDR3: TGCGCCAGCAGCCAAAATGTAGCGGACTACAATGAGCAGTTCTTC. The V call is TRBV4-3, the J call TRBJ2-1, with a weak D call TRBD2 (6 bases). Trimming took 2 bases from V and 3 from J, leaving 11 bases between them. CDR1 LGHNA and CDR2 YSLEER come from the germline V gene. The CDR3 has 15 residues.

The chain uses TRBV4-1 and TRBJ2-7, with unresolved D. The CDR3 is made up of 11 amino acids. Germline V gives CDR1 MGHRA, CDR2 YSYEKL. V was clipped by 0 bases and J by 6 bases, with 3 bases between them. The CDR3: CASSQDSEQYF. The DNA of the CDR3 is TGCGCCAGCAGCCAAGATAGCGAGCAGTACTTC.

A single count supports this clone. This chain links TRBV30 with TRBJ1-5; D uncertain. V was pared by 2 bases and J by 2 bases, with 4 bases between. Looked up from germline, CDR1 is GTSNPN and CDR2 is SVGIG (reference sequence). This CDR3 has 12 residues. The CDR3, as DNA: TGTGCCTGGAGTCCAGGCAATCAGCCCCAGCATTTT. It is translated as CAWSPGNQPQHF.

The gene calls are TRBV7-9 and TRBJ2-2; D remains unclear. The CDR3 is made up of 15 amino acids. V was cut by 1 base and J by 7 bases, with 13 bases left in between. Germline CDR1 SEHNR, CDR2 FQNEAQ (reference sequence). The CDR3 is CASSLGSDPVGELFF. CDR3 DNA: TGTGCCAGCAGCTTAGGAAGTGACCCTGTCGGGGAGCTGTTTTTT.

The rearrangement uses TRBV7-2 and TRBJ2-2; D is ambiguous. The CDR3 totals 14 residues. V was shortened by 2 bases and J by 4 bases, with 8 bases between the two germline ends. Germline CDR1 is SGHTA and CDR2 is FQGNSA. Here the CDR3 DNA reads TGTGCCAGCAGCTTAAAGGTCTTCACCGGGGAGCTGTTTTTT. Translated: CASSLKVFTGELFF.

The V and J genes are TRBV4-3 and TRBJ2-2; 14 bases align to TRBD2. J was trimmed by 4 bases and V by 2 bases; bases with no gene match: 12. Germline V gives CDR1 LGHNA, CDR2 YSLEER. The CDR3 consists of 20 residues. CDR3 nucleotides: TGCGCCAGCAGCCAAACGCCGGGACTAGCGGGAGAGTGGGGCACCGGGGAGCTGTTTTTT. Amino acid sequence: CASSQTPGLAGEWGTGELFF.

The J gene is TRBJ2-1, the V gene TRBV29-1, with 10 bases lining up with TRBD2. CDR1 and CDR2 (germline): SQVTM, ANQGSEA. The length of the CDR3 is 14 residues. V trimming: 6 bases; J trimming: 4 bases; junction bases outside the gene matches: 6. The CDR3, as DNA: TGCAGCGTCCCCCGGACTAGCGGTTACAATGAGCAGTTCTTC. It codes for CSVPRTSGYNEQFF.

The chain uses TRBV2 and TRBJ1-5, with a tentative D call TRBD1 (5 bases). The CDR3 length is 15 residues. V dropped 4 bases and J dropped 2 bases, with 12 bases sitting between them. Germline CDR1 reads SNHLY; CDR2 reads FYNNEI. The CDR3 DNA follows: TGTGCCAGCAGTGCGGGCAGGGTTGGCAATCAGCCCCAGCATTTT. This translates into CASSAGRVGNQPQHF.

This clone has just a few counts. This chain uses TRBV27 with TRBJ1-2; 8 positions agree with TRBD1. Looked up from germline, CDR1 is MNHEY and CDR2 is SMNVEV (reference sequence). With V trimmed by 4 bases and J by 6 bases, 4 bases remained unmatched. The CDR3 extends over 13 amino acids. CDR3 coding DNA: TGTGCCAGCAGTTGGACAGGGTCGGATGGCTACACCTTC. This sequence encodes CASSWTGSDGYTF.

This clone was counted only a few times. Other nucleotide sequences in the sample specify the same CDR3. The chain has TRBV19 and TRBJ2-6; D gene ambiguous. The CDR3 spans 13 residues. Germline CDR1 and CDR2: LNHDA and SQIVND (reference sequence). V lost 5 bases and J 0 bases, leaving 2 bases between the germline ends. CDR3 in amino acids: CASSPSGANVLTF. DNA for the CDR3: TGTGCCAGTAGTCCCTCTGGGGCCAACGTCCTGACTTTC.

V usage is TRBV29-1 and J usage is TRBJ1-1; 8 bases line up with TRBD1. Trimming cost V 7 bases and J 3 bases; bases outside gene matches: 10. Germline assignment: CDR1 SQVTM and CDR2 ANQGSEA. CDR3 length: 14 amino acids. For the CDR3, the DNA is TGCAGCGCAGCCCAGGGGGCGGGGGACACTGAAGCTTTCTTT. This sequence encodes CSAAQGAGDTEAFF.

The rearrangement uses TRBV14 and TRBJ1-1, with 9 bases fitting TRBD1. Germline CDR1 and CDR2: SGHDN and FVKESK. The CDR3 is 15 amino acids. Losses at the gene ends were 4 bases for V and 6 bases for J; bases not matched to a gene: 9. The DNA for the CDR3 is TGTGCCAGCAGCCCACTTTCACAGGGGGCGGCTGAAGCTTTCTTT. This translates into CASSPLSQGAAEAFF.